This is a list of T cell receptor beta chains from one sample in a study of T-cell memory formation after mild COVID-19. MiXCR, run by TCRdb on the 5' RACE reads, gives a single entry per CDR3 protein. The sample includes about 140,000 distinct CDR3 sequences, more than 12% seen only once; the top ten take approximately 14%. Sequenced material: PBMCs or a T cell subset sorted from them (not recorded which). The receptors stem from an adult woman who had mild COVID-19 (a few samples of this study predate the infection). Cell type and time point are not known. Each CDR3 is given with its conserved first and last residue. Fields, in order: D gene, clone size, V gene, CDR3 protein. A D gene is named only where the DNA matches it firmly. The listing skips clone size in some rows; elsewhere it reads once, few, many or a size class.

TRBD2 | many | TRBV28 | CASSLWAGATEEQYF
- | - | TRBV20-1 | CSASLVGIIYEQFF
TRBD1 | - | TRBV20-1 | CSATWDRSSMNTEAFF
- | - | TRBV7-2 | CASSLVTDVYEQYF
- | few | TRBV7-2 | CASSSFSYGYTF
TRBD1 | many | TRBV7-2 | CASSEIDRGVQETQYF
TRBD1 | many | TRBV7-9 | CASSPRTGLGYNEQFF
- | - | TRBV25-1 | CASSEGALGYEQYF
- | - | TRBV30 | CAWSRGLSSYEQYF
- | few | TRBV4-2 | CASSQEGTRYNEQFF
TRBD2 | few | TRBV7-8 | CASSFRAGDTDTQYF
- | - | TRBV25-1 | CASSVIEKLFF
- | - | TRBV19 | CASSIGDYPEVVEQFF